This TCR beta chain was identified in a study of blood T cells in healthy people across ages. The germline CDR1 and CDR2 sequences are MNHEY and SVGAGI. This CDR3 has 12 amino acids. Next came a second PCR, run for roughly 6 to 11 cycles, which used a sample-barcoded 5' primer along with a J-beta primer mix. Using its own MiXCR run on the 5' RACE reads, TCRdb lists one record per CDR3 protein. There are roughly 1.5 million distinct CDR3 sequences in the sample; 35% to 45% occur only once, and roughly 3.7% lies in the top ten. The origin of this receptor is a woman aged 18-29 years in good health. J is TRBJ2-5 and V is TRBV6-5; D not certain. TRBJ2-4 explains the end of the DNA better; the J call may be wrong. The sequenced material came from blood. CDR3 nucleotides: TGTGCCAGTGGTGGTCCTAGGAACATTCAGTACTTC. Encoded protein: CASGGPRNIQYF.